What follows are 19 T cell receptor beta chains derived from one specimen sequenced in a study. TCRdb itself ran the 5' RACE reads through MiXCR, one entry per CDR3 protein. The table lists 35,000 to 50,000 distinct CDR3 sequences, 30% of them singletons. Sequencing was done on a sample of tumor-infiltrating memory CD4+ T cells sorted from the breast tumor. Subset meaning: memory CD4+ T cells, CD4+CD45RO+CD25-. The receptors stem from a female donor with breast cancer.

This clonotype was found a few times. J is TRBJ2-1 and V is TRBV9; D gene ambiguous. There are 16 residues in the CDR3. Trimming took off 2 bases at V and 0 bases at J, with 12 bases between the two ends. CDR1 and CDR2 from the germline V gene are SGDLS and YYNGEE. CDR3 nucleotide sequence: TGTGCCAGCAGCGTGAGGACGTCGAGCTCCTACAATGAGCAGTTCTTC. This translates into CASSVRTSSSYNEQFF.

About this clonotype: A much larger clone lies a single base off, so this may be a read error. The J gene is TRBJ1-5, the V gene TRBV20-1; D possibly corresponds to TRBD1 (5 bases). The germline gives CDR1 DFQATT, CDR2 SNEGSKA (reference sequence). The CDR3 covers 16 residues. The ends were cut back, 0 bases at V and 6 bases at J, with 18 bases in the middle. CDR3: CSARDRVIGQSQPQHF. The CDR3 nucleotides read TGCAGTGCTAGAGATCGAGTGATAGGACAAAGTCAGCCCCAGCATTTT.

Comments on this clonotype: Since a much larger clone is just one base distant, this may be a read error. In nucleotides, the CDR3 is TGTGCCAGCAGTTACGATAGGGTAGCATCTTTCTTT. As protein: CASSYDRVASFF. The genes are TRBV6-2 or TRBV6-3 and TRBJ1-1; D uncertain. Germline V gives CDR1 MNHEY, CDR2 SVGEGT. The length of the CDR3 is 12 residues. V gave up 2 bases and J gave up 12 bases, with 13 bases separating them.

CDR3 loop: CASSSREGYEQFF. CDR3 nucleotide sequence: TGTGCCAGCAGCTCTCGGGAGGGGTATGAGCAGTTCTTC. The genes are TRBV7-3 and TRBJ2-1; the match to TRBD2 covers 8 bases. Germline lookup yields CDR1 SGHTA and CDR2 FQGTGA. The V gene end was trimmed by 4 bases and the J gene end by 8 bases; junction bases not matched to a gene: 4. The CDR3 sequence is 13 residues long.

This clonotype was detected ten times or more. This sequence joins TRBV5-1 and TRBJ2-3; 8 bases agree with TRBD1. The CDR3 is made up of 14 amino acids. V was pared by 6 bases and J by 4 bases, with 7 bases of the junction left unmatched. CDR1 and CDR2 from the germline V gene are SGHRS and YFSETQ. The CDR3 loop reads CASKTGGDADTQYF. CDR3 coding DNA: TGCGCCAGCAAAACAGGGGGTGACGCAGATACGCAGTATTTT. The full variable domain, with the rest looked up from reference TRBV5-1 and TRBJ2-3, is KAGVTQTPRYLIKTRGQQVTLSCSPISGHRSVSWYQQTPGQGLQFLFEYFSETQRNKGNFPGRFSGRQFSNSRSEMNVSTLELGDSALYLCASKTGGDADTQYFGPGTRLTVL.

For this clonotype: Being one base from a much bigger clone, this may be a read error. The chain employs TRBV20-1 and TRBJ2-5, with D tentatively TRBD2 (6 bases). Germline V gene data show CDR1 as DFQATT and CDR2 as SNEGSKA (reference sequence). CDR3 length: 14 residues. For the CDR3, the DNA is TGCAGTACTAGAGTGCCCCTAGCGACAGAGACCCAGTACTTC. This encodes CSTRVPLATETQYF.

The chain carries TRBV19 and TRBJ2-1, with a weak D call TRBD1 (6 bases). CDR1 is LNHDA, CDR2 SQIVND, per germline (reference sequence). This CDR3 is built from 15 residues. V shed 7 bases and J shed 7 bases, with 20 bases lying between them. The DNA for the CDR3 is TGTGCCAGTACTACACAGGGTGGCCGGCTGAATGAGCAGTTCTTC. Protein product: CASTTQGGRLNEQFF.

The chain joins TRBV5-1 to TRBJ1-5, with unresolved D. Germline assignment: CDR1 SGHRS and CDR2 YFSETQ. The CDR3 sequence is 15 residues long. V lost 2 bases to trimming and J lost 2 bases, with 11 bases between them. The CDR3 sequence: CASSFEGSGNQPQHF. The CDR3 region has the DNA TGCGCCAGCAGCTTTGAGGGATCGGGCAATCAGCCCCAGCATTTT.

The chain uses TRBV7-9 and TRBJ1-1; no firm D call. Germline V gives CDR1 SEHNR, CDR2 FQNEAQ (reference sequence). This CDR3 has 13 amino acids. Trimming stripped 4 bases from V and 4 bases from J, with 10 bases between. DNA of the CDR3: TGTGCCAGCAGCTCGGACGGTTTCACTGAAGCTTTCTTT. The encoded protein is CASSSDGFTEAFF.

This clonotype appeared a few times. This rearrangement joins TRBV6-5 to TRBJ1-2; the match to TRBD1 covers 7 bases. The CDR3 runs 14 residues. The germline CDR1 and CDR2 sequences are MNHEY and SVGAGI. V shed 0 bases and J 8 bases; nucleotides not matched to a gene: 6. CDR3 sequence reads: CASSYSQDRRGYTF. CDR3 coding DNA: TGTGCCAGCAGTTACTCGCAGGACAGGAGAGGCTACACCTTC.

This clonotype was seen a handful of times. The chain has TRBV7-3 and TRBJ1-1, with D perhaps TRBD1 (5 bases). Trimming pared 0 bases from V and 7 bases from J, leaving 12 bases between. The CDR3 length is 14 residues. Germline lookup yields CDR1 SGHTA and CDR2 FQGTGA. CDR3 DNA sequence: TGTGCCAGCAGCTTAACCAGCAGGGCAGGTGAAGCTTTCTTT. This gives the protein CASSLTSRAGEAFF.

The V and J genes are TRBV7-9 and TRBJ1-2; unclear D gene. V was cut by 1 base and J by 6 bases, with 6 bases left in between. Per germline, CDR1 SEHNR and CDR2 FQNEAQ (reference sequence). There are 12 residues in the CDR3. CDR3 in amino acids: CASSLESHGYTF. The CDR3 coding sequence is TGTGCCAGCAGCTTAGAATCTCATGGCTACACCTTC.

This clonotype turned up a few times. The chain is built from TRBV28 and TRBJ2-3; D gene ambiguous. Trimming shortened V by 3 bases and J by 2 bases, and 9 bases separated the two germline ends. CDR1 MDHEN and CDR2 SYDVKM come from the germline V gene. This CDR3 has 14 residues. The CDR3 sequence is CASSFARFTDTQYF. The CDR3 DNA follows: TGTGCCAGCAGTTTTGCGCGTTTCACAGATACGCAGTATTTT.

The V gene is TRBV7-2, the J gene TRBJ2-1; 10 positions agree with TRBD2. The CDR3 totals 18 residues. The germline CDR1 and CDR2 sequences are SGHTA and FQGNSA. J was trimmed by 0 bases and V by 2 bases; bases with no gene match: 7. The CDR3 DNA is TGTGCCAGCAGCTTAATACTAGCGGGGTTGAGCTCCTACAATGAGCAGTTCTTC. Translation gives CASSLILAGLSSYNEQFF.

V is TRBV27 and J is TRBJ1-2; D is possibly TRBD1 (5 bases). In germline, CDR1 is MNHEY, CDR2 SMNVEV (reference sequence). The CDR3 runs 15 residues. Trimming shortened V by 2 bases and J by 7 bases, and 17 bases separated the two germline ends. The CDR3 is CASSLVDSAIAGYTF. The DNA for the CDR3 is TGTGCCAGCAGTTTAGTTGACAGCGCTATAGCTGGCTACACCTTC.

This chain joins TRBV29-1 and TRBJ2-7; D may be TRBD1 or TRBD2 (5 bases each). Germline CDR1 is SQVTM and CDR2 is ANQGSEA. The CDR3 totals 13 residues. Trimming cost V 0 bases and J 6 bases, with 12 bases left between them. The CDR3 nucleotides are TGCAGCGTTGAAGACACGTCCGGGGCCGAGCAGTACTTC. It codes for CSVEDTSGAEQYF.

In this sample, this clonotype turned up a few times. This chain uses TRBV7-8 with TRBJ1-5, with TRBD1 as a possible D gene (6 bases). Germline V CDR1 and CDR2: SGHVS, FQNEAQ. V was clipped by 4 bases and J by 7 bases, with 11 bases between them. The CDR3 has 13 residues. The CDR3 region is CASSSGVGQPQHF. DNA for the CDR3: TGTGCCAGCAGCTCAGGGGTAGGCCAGCCCCAGCATTTT.

In this sample, this clonotype turned up many times. This chain links TRBV7-3 with TRBJ2-1, with 7 bases lining up with TRBD1. This CDR3 has 15 residues. The germline V gene encodes CDR1 SGHTA and CDR2 FQGTGA. Trimming took 5 bases from V and 6 from J; bases not matched to a gene: 10. CDR3 amino acids: CASSPATGFVNEQFF. The CDR3 region has the DNA TGTGCCAGCAGCCCAGCGACAGGGTTTGTCAATGAGCAGTTCTTC.

The J gene is TRBJ2-1, the V gene TRBV5-1; D perhaps matches TRBD2 (5 bases). CDR1 is SGHRS, CDR2 YFSETQ, per germline. V was shortened by 2 bases and J by 1 base, with 7 bases between the two germline ends. The CDR3 totals 14 residues. The CDR3 sequence is CASSLSGSYNEQFF. DNA for the CDR3: TGCGCCAGCAGCTTAAGCGGTTCCTACAATGAGCAGTTCTTC.